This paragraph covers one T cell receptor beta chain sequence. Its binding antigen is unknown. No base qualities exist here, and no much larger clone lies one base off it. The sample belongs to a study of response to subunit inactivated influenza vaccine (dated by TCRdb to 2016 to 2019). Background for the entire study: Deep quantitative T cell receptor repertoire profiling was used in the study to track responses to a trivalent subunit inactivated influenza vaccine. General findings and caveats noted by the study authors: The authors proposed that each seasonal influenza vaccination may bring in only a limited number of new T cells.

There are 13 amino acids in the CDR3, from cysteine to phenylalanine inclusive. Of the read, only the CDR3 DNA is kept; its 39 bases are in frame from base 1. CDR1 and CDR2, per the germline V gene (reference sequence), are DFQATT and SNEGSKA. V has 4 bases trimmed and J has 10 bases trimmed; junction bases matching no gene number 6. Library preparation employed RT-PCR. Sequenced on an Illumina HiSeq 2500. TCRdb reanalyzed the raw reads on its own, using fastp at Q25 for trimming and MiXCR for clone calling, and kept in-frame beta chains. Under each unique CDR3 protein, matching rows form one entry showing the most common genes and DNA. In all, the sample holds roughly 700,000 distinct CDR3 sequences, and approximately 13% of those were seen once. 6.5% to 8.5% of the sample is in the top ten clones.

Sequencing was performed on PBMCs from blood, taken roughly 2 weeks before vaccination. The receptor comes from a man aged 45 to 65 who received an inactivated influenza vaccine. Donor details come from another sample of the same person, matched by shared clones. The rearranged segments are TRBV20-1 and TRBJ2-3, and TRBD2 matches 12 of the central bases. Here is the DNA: TGCAGTGCTACCTGGACTAGCGGGACCTCGCAGTATTTT. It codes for CSATWTSGTSQYF.